Each of the 21 T cell receptor beta chains below was sequenced from the same sample in a study of cytomegalovirus exposure and HLA in healthy donors. The PCR ran on 60 Vbeta and 13 Jbeta primers. Clones were read by immunoSEQ multiplex PCR, and TCRdb kept only the in-frame ones, dropping some. This sample contains 140,000 or so clones. The material sequenced was PBMCs. The receptors originated from a male donor in good health and CMV-seronegative.

The rearrangement uses TRBV19 and TRBJ1-5; D gene uncertain. The CDR3 totals 14 residues. Germline-derived CDR1 and CDR2 are LNHDA and SQIVND (reference sequence). Trimming left V 1 base short and J 6 bases short, with 10 bases between. This chain's CDR3 is CASSIGFEAQPQHF. CDR3 nucleotide sequence: TGTGCCAGTAGTATAGGGTTCGAAGCTCAGCCCCAGCATTTT.

The V gene is TRBV14, the J gene TRBJ2-1; 13 positions agree with TRBD2. Germline lookup yields CDR1 SGHDN and CDR2 FVKESK. Germline trimming cut 4 bases from V and 6 bases from J; bases unmatched to any gene: 6. The CDR3 sequence is 16 residues long. The CDR3 bases are TGTGCCAGCAGCCGCCTACTAGCGGGAGGGGTCAATGAGCAGTTCTTC. This translates into CASSRLLAGGVNEQFF.

The CDR3: CASSPGQGNSPLHF. CDR3 coding DNA: TGTGCCAGCAGCCCGGGACAGGGTAATTCACCCCTCCACTTT. The gene calls are TRBV7-9 and TRBJ1-6; 9 positions agree with TRBD1. CDR3 length: 14 amino acids. Per germline, CDR1 SEHNR and CDR2 FQNEAQ (reference sequence). Losses at the gene ends were 5 bases for V and 6 bases for J; bases not matched to a gene: 2.

The genes are TRBV6-1 and TRBJ1-1, with D unresolved. Trimming took off 7 bases at V and 2 bases at J, with 11 bases between the two ends. Germline-derived CDR1 and CDR2 are MNHNS and SASEGT. The length of the CDR3 is 13 residues. The CDR3 loop is CASNLRDNTEAFF. CDR3 in DNA: TGTGCCAGCAACCTCCGGGATAACACTGAAGCTTTCTTT.

This chain connects TRBV11-2 to TRBJ1-1, with D perhaps matching TRBD1 (5 bases). The germline V gene encodes CDR1 SGHAT and CDR2 FQNNGV. V was clipped by 5 bases and J by 3 bases, with 19 bases between them. This CDR3 has 16 residues. Here the CDR3 reads CASSKRTGDPDTEAFF. The CDR3, as DNA: TGTGCCAGCAGCAAAAGAACAGGCGATCCCGACACTGAAGCTTTCTTT. The complete variable domain, with remaining parts taken from reference TRBV11-2 and TRBJ1-1, reads EAGVAQSPRYKIIEKRQSVAFWCNPISGHATLYWYQQILGQGPKLLIQFQNNGVVDDSQLPKDRFSAERLKGVDSTLKIQPAKLEDSAVYLCASSKRTGDPDTEAFFGQGTRLTVV.

The rearrangement uses TRBV6-6 and TRBJ2-7; the D is unclear. Trimming removed 0 bases at V and 4 bases at J, with 10 bases between. Germline V lookup: CDR1 MNHNY, CDR2 SVGAGI (reference sequence). This CDR3 contains 14 residues. DNA of the CDR3: TGTGCCAGCAGTTACTCCGCCCTAGTGTACGAGCAGTACTTC. Residues: CASSYSALVYEQYF.

The genes are TRBV10-1 and TRBJ1-1, with a weak D call TRBD1 (5 bases). Trimming shortened V by 1 base and J by 1 base, and 7 bases separated the two germline ends. Germline V gene sequence: CDR1 WNHNN, CDR2 SYGVQD (reference sequence). The CDR3 runs to 14 residues. DNA for the CDR3: TGCGCCAGCAGTGAGTTTGGGGCGAACACTGAAGCTTTCTTT. It is translated as CASSEFGANTEAFF.

The chain couples TRBV27 to TRBJ2-1, with 9 nucleotides matching TRBD1. CDR1 is MNHEY and CDR2 is SMNVEV in the germline V gene (reference sequence). V lost 6 bases and J lost 3; bases outside the gene matches: 3. The CDR3 has 14 amino acids. CDR3 residues: CASSRDRDYNEQFF. DNA of the CDR3: TGTGCCAGCAGCCGGGACAGGGACTACAATGAGCAGTTCTTC.

V gene TRBV4-2 combines with J gene TRBJ1-3; D not certain. Trimming cost V 0 bases and J 4 bases, with 10 bases left between them. CDR3 length: 15 amino acids. Germline CDR1 is LGHNA and CDR2 is YNFKEQ. CDR3 sequence reads: CASSQDVKAGNTIYF. The CDR3, as DNA: TGTGCCAGCAGCCAAGATGTTAAAGCGGGAAACACCATATATTTT.

Details on this clone: The junction shows a germline mismatch at one end, possibly a read error. The CDR3 region has the DNA TGTGCCTGGAGGGGGGGACCTATGAATACTGAAGCTTTCTTT. This sequence encodes CAWRGGPMNTEAFF. The chain has TRBV30 and TRBJ1-1, with D possibly being TRBD1 (5 bases). Germline CDR1 GTSNPN, CDR2 SVGIG (reference sequence). This CDR3 is 14 amino acids long.

This chain connects TRBV15 to TRBJ2-7; 7 nucleotides align to TRBD1. V was pared by 0 bases and J by 3 bases, with 2 bases of the junction left unmatched. Germline V gene lookup returns CDR1 LNHNV and CDR2 YYDKDF (reference sequence). CDR3 length equals 14 residues. CDR3 region: CATSREGQSYEQYF. The CDR3 DNA follows: TGTGCCACCAGCAGAGAGGGACAGAGCTACGAGCAGTACTTC.

The chain joins TRBV2 to TRBJ1-4, with 7 bases that match TRBD1. This CDR3 contains 13 residues. Germline V CDR1 and CDR2: SNHLY, FYNNEI. V lost 11 bases to trimming and J lost 2 bases; unmatched junction nucleotides: 5. As DNA, the CDR3 is TGTGCCGGCAACAGGGGCACTAATGAAAAACTGTTTTTT. Its translation: CAGNRGTNEKLFF.

This chain joins TRBV19 and TRBJ2-1; 13 bases match TRBD2. The CDR3 sequence is 15 residues long. Looked up from germline, CDR1 is LNHDA and CDR2 is SQIVND (reference sequence). Trimming at V came to 7 bases and at J to 4 bases, leaving 4 bases not matched to a gene. The DNA for the CDR3 is TGTGCCAGTAAATTGACTAGCGGGGGGTACAATGAGCAGTTCTTC. It codes for CASKLTSGGYNEQFF.

The chain employs TRBV15 and TRBJ1-5; 7 nucleotides match TRBD1. The germline V gene encodes CDR1 LNHNV and CDR2 YYDKDF (reference sequence). The trim removed 0 bases at V and 1 base at J, leaving 6 bases unmatched. CDR3 length: 17 residues. The CDR3 DNA sequence: TGTGCCACCAGCAGAGATCGACAGGGTTCGAGCAATCAGCCCCAGCATTTT. It encodes CATSRDRQGSSNQPQHF.

CDR3 residues: CAKPGGRTNYGYTF. The CDR3 nucleotides are TGTGCCAAACCCGGGGGGAGGACTAACTATGGCTACACCTTC. The V and J genes are TRBV2 and TRBJ1-2, with D possibly matching TRBD1 (5 bases). The V end lost 10 bases, the J end lost 0 bases, and 15 bases lay between the germline ends. The CDR3 contains 14 residues. The germline V gene has CDR1 SNHLY and CDR2 FYNNEI. Full variable domain (outside the CDR3, taken from reference TRBV2 and TRBJ1-2): EPEVTQTPSHQVTQMGQEVILRCVPISNHLYFYWYRQILGQKVEFLVSFYNNEISEKSEIFDDQFSVERPDGSNFTLKIRSTKLEDSAMYFCAKPGGRTNYGYTFGSGTRLTVV.

This rearrangement joins TRBV30 to TRBJ1-1; D gene unclear. Deletions cut 5 bases from V and 1 base from J, with 5 bases between. Germline lookup yields CDR1 GTSNPN and CDR2 SVGIG (reference sequence). The length of the CDR3 is 11 residues. CDR3 region: CAWASNTEAFF. CDR3 coding DNA: TGTGCCTGGGCGTCGAACACTGAAGCTTTCTTT.

The chain couples TRBV27 to TRBJ1-1, with D unresolved. This CDR3 region has 11 residues. CDR1 and CDR2 from the germline V gene are MNHEY and SMNVEV (reference sequence). The V end lost 3 bases, the J end lost 5 bases, and 4 bases lay between the germline ends. The CDR3 loop reads CASSFGTEAFF. The CDR3 DNA reads TGTGCCAGCAGTTTCGGGACTGAAGCTTTCTTT.

The V and J genes are TRBV28 and TRBJ1-1, with no clear D. V was clipped by 3 bases and J by 1 base, with 9 bases between them. CDR1 and CDR2 from the germline V gene are MDHEN and SYDVKM. This CDR3 region has 14 residues. CDR3 protein: CASSLISPNTEAFF. The CDR3 DNA reads TGTGCCAGCAGTTTGATTAGCCCGAACACTGAAGCTTTCTTT.

The V call is TRBV5-1, the J call TRBJ2-1; 9 positions match TRBD1. Germline V gene lookup returns CDR1 SGHRS and CDR2 YFSETQ. The CDR3 has 15 residues. Trimming removed 0 bases from V and 7 bases from J; junction bases left unmatched: 5. The CDR3 protein is CASSLGSTGGNEQFF. Here the CDR3 DNA reads TGCGCCAGCAGCTTGGGGTCGACAGGGGGGAATGAGCAGTTCTTC.

The V and J genes are TRBV28 and TRBJ1-2; TRBD1 might be the D (6 bases). This CDR3 has 14 amino acids. CDR1 is MDHEN and CDR2 is SYDVKM in the germline V gene. Trimming removed 6 bases at V and 4 bases at J, with 15 bases between. The CDR3 loop reads CASRATGGFYGYTF. The CDR3 coding sequence is TGTGCCAGCAGGGCCACTGGGGGCTTCTATGGCTACACCTTC.

The gene calls are TRBV6-5 and TRBJ2-7; 8 nucleotides match TRBD1. Germline CDR1 MNHEY, CDR2 SVGAGI. J was trimmed by 10 bases and V by 11 bases; bases with no gene match: 10. This CDR3 has 11 residues. CDR3 amino acids: CAATGDGEQYF. CDR3 bases: TGTGCCGCGACAGGGGATGGAGAACAGTACTTC.